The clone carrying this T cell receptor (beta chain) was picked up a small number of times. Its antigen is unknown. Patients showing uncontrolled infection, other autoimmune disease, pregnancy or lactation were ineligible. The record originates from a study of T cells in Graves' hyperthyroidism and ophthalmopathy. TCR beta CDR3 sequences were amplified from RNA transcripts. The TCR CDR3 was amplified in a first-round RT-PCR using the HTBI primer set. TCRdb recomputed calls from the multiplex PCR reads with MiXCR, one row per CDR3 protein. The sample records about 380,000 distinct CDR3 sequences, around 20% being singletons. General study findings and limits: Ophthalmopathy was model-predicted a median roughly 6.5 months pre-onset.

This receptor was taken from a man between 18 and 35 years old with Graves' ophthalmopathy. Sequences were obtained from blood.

CDR3 coding DNA: TGCAGTGCTGGGGTCAATAGCGGGGGGGCCGAGACCCAGTACTTC. Amino acid sequence: CSAGVNSGGAETQYF. The genes are TRBV20-1 and TRBJ2-5; 11 nucleotides match TRBD2. Germline V gene lookup returns CDR1 DFQATT and CDR2 SNEGSKA (reference sequence). The V and J ends lost 5 bases and 5 bases, in that order; junction bases with no gene match: 10. There are 15 residues in the CDR3.